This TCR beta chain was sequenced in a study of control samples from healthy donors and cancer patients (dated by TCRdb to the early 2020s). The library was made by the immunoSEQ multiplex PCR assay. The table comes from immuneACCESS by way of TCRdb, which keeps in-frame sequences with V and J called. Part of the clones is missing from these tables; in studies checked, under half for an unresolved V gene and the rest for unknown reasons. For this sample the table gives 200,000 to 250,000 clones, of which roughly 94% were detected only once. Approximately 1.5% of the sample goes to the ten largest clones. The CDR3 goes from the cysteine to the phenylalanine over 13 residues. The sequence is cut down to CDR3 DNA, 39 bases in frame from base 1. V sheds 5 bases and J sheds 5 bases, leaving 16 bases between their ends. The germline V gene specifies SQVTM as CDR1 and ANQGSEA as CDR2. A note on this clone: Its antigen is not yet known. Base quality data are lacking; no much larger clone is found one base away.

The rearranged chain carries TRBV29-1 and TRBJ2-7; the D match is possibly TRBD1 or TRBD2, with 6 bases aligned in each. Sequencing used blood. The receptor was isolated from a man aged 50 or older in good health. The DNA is TGCAGCGTTCTATGGGACGGGGGCGACGAGCAGTACTTC. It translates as CSVLWDGGDEQYF.